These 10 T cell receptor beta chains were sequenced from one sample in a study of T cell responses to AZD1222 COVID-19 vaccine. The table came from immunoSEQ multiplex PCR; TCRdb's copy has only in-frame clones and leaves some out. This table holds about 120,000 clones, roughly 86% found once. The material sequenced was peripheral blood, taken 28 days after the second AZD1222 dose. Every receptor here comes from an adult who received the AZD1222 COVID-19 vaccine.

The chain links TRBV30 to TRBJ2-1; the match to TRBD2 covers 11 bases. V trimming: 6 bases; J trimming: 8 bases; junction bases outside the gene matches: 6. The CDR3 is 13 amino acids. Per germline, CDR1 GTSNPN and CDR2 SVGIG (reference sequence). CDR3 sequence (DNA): TGTGCCTGCCGACTAGCGGGAACCTATGAGCAGTTCTTC. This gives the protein CACRLAGTYEQFF.

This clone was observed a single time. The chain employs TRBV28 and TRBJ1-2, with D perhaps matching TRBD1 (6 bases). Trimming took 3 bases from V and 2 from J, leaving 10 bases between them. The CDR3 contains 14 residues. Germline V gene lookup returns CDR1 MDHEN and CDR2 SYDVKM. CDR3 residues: CASSFGGGNYGYTF. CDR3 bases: TGTGCCAGCAGTTTTGGGGGCGGGAACTATGGCTACACCTTC.

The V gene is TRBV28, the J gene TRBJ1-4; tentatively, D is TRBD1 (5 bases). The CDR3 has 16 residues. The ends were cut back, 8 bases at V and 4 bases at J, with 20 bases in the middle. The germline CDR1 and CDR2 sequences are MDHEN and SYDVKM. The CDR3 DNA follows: TGTGCCAGCCGCGACGGGCGAAGACAGAGTAATGAAAAACTGTTTTTT. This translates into CASRDGRRQSNEKLFF.

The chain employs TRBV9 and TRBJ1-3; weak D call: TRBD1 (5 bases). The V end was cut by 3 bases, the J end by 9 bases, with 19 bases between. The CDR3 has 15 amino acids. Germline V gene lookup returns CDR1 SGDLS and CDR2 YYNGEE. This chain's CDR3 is CASSGTGLRTGTIYF. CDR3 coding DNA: TGTGCCAGCAGCGGAACAGGTCTACGTACCGGCACCATATATTTT.

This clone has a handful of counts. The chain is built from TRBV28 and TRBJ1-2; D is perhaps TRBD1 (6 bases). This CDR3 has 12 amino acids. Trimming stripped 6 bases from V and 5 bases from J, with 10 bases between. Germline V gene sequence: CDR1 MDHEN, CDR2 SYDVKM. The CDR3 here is CASSWDIYGYTF. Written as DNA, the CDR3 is TGTGCCAGCAGCTGGGACATTTATGGCTACACCTTC.

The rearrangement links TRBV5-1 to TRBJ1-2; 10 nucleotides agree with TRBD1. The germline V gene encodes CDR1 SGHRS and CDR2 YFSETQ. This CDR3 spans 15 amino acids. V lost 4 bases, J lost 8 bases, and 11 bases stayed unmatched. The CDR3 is CASSPGDRGEKGYTF. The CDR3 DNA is TGCGCCAGCAGCCCAGGGGACAGGGGAGAGAAAGGCTACACCTTC.

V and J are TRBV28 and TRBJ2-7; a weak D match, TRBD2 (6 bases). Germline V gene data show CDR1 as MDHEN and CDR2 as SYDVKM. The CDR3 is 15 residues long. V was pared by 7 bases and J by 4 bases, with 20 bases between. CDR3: CASTLGWGDGYEQYF. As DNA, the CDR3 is TGTGCCAGCACCCTCGGGTGGGGGGATGGGTACGAGCAGTACTTC. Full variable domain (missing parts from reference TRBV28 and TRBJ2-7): DVKVTQSSRYLVKRTGEKVFLECVQDMDHENMFWYRQDPGLGLRLIYFSYDVKMKEKGDIPEGYSVSREKKERFSLILESASTNQTSMYLCASTLGWGDGYEQYFGPGTRLTVT.

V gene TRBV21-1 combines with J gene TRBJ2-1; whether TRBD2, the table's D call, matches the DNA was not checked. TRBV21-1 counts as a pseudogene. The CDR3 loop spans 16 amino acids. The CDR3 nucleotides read TGTGCCAGCAGCCCAAAGGCGGGAGACAACTACAATGAGCAGTTCTTC. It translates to CASSPKAGDNYNEQFF.

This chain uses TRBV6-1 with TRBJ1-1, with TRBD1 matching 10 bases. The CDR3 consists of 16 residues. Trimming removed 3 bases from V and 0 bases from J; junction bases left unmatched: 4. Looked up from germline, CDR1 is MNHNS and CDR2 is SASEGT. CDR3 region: CASSDRDRGVNTEAFF. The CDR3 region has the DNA TGTGCCAGCAGTGACCGGGACAGGGGCGTGAACACTGAAGCTTTCTTT.

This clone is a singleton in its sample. This CDR3 is CASSYGNTEAFF. The DNA of the CDR3 is TGTGCCAGCAGTTACGGCAACACTGAAGCTTTCTTT. This chain joins TRBV12-3 or TRBV12-4 and TRBJ1-1; D remains ambiguous. The CDR3 extends over 12 amino acids. Trimming took off 4 bases at V and 2 bases at J, with 5 bases between the two ends.